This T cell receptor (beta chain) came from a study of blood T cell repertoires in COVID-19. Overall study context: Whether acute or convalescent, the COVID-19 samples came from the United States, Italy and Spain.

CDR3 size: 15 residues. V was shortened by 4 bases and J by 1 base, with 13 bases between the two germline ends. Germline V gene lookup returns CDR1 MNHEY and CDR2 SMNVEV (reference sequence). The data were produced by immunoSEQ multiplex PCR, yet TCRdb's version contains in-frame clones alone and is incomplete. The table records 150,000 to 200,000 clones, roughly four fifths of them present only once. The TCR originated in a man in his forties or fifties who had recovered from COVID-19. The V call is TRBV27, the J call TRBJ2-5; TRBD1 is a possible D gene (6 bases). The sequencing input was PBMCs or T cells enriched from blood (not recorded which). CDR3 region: CASSSLTGLQETQYF. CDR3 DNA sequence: TGTGCCAGCAGTTCACTAACAGGGCTCCAAGAGACCCAGTACTTC.